This TCR beta chain was sequenced for a study of patients and donors after allogeneic stem cell transplantation. One entry per CDR3 protein results from TCRdb running MiXCR on the RT-PCR reads. The sample comprises about 110,000 distinct CDR3 sequences, about a third of which are singletons, and roughly 30% rests with the top ten. The trim removed 5 bases at V and 3 bases at J, leaving 9 bases unmatched. The CDR3 extends over 15 amino acids. Per the germline V gene, CDR1 is MNHEY and CDR2 is SMNVEV (reference sequence). The rearrangement uses TRBV27 and TRBJ1-1; 7 bases are shared with TRBD1. The origin of this receptor is a human donor who was either an allogeneic HSCT recipient or a stem cell or donor lymphocyte infusion donor (not recorded which). It is not recorded whose cells these are; they may come from a transplant donor. Material: blood, either unsorted or a sorted T cell fraction (not recorded which). CDR3 in DNA: TGTGCCAGCAGTCCCTCCACAGGGGTCCACACTGAAGCTTTCTTT. The encoded protein is CASSPSTGVHTEAFF.